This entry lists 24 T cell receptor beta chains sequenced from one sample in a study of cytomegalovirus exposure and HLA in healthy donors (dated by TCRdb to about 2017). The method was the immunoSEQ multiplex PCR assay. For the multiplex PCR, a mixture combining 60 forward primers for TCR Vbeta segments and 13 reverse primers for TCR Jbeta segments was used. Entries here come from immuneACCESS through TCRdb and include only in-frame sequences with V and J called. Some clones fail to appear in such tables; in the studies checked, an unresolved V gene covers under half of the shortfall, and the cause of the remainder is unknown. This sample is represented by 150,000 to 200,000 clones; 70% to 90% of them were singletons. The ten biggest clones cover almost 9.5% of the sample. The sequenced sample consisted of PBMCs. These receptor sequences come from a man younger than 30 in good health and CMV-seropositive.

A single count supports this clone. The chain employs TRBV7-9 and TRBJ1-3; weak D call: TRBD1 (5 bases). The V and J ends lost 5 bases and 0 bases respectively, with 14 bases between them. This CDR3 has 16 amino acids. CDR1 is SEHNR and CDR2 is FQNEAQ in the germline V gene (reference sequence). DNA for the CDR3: TGTGCCAGCAGCAACTCAGACAGTAACTCTGGAAACACCATATATTTT. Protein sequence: CASSNSDSNSGNTIYF.

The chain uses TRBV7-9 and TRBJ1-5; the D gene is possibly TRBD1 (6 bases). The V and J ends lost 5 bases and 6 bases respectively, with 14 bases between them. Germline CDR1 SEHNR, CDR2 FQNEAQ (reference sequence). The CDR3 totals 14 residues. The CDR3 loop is CASSPSGEGQPQHF. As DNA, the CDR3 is TGTGCCAGCAGCCCCTCAGGGGAGGGTCAGCCCCAGCATTTT. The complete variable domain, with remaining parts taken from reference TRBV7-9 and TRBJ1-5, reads DTGVSQNPRHKITKRGQNVTFRCDPISEHNRLYWYRQTLGQGPEFLTYFQNEAQLEKSRLLSDRFSAERPKGSFSTLEIQRTEQGDSAMYLCASSPSGEGQPQHFGDGTRLSIL.

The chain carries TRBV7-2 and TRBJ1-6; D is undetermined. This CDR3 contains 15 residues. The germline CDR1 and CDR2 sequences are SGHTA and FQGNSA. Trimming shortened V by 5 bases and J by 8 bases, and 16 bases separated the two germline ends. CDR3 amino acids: CASSLSRGNYSPLHF. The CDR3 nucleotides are TGTGCCAGCAGCCTCAGTCGAGGAAACTATTCACCCCTCCACTTT.

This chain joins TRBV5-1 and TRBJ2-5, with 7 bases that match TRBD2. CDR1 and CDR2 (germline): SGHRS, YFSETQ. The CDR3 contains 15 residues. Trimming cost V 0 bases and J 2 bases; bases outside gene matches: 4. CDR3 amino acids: CASSLEWGGQETQYF. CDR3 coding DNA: TGCGCCAGCAGCTTGGAGTGGGGGGGACAAGAGACCCAGTACTTC.

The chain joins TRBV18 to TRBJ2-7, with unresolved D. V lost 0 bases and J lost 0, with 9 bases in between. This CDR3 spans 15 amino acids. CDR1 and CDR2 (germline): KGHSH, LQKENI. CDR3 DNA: TGTGCCAGCTCACCACCTACTACATTCTCCTACGAGCAGTACTTC. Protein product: CASSPPTTFSYEQYF.

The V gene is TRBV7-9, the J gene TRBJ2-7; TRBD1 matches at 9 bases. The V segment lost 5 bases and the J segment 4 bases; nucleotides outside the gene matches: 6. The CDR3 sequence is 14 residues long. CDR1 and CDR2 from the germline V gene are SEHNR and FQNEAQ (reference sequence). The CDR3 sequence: CASSAAGQGYEQYF. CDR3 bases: TGTGCCAGCAGCGCCGCGGGACAGGGTTACGAGCAGTACTTC.

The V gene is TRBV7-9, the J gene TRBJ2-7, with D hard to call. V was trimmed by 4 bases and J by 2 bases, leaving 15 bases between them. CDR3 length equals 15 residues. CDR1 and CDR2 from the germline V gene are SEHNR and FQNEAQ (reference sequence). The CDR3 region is CASSSPGAVTYEQYF. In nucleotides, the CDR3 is TGTGCCAGCAGCTCCCCCGGCGCGGTCACCTACGAGCAGTACTTC. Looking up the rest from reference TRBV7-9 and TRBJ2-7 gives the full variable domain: DTGVSQNPRHKITKRGQNVTFRCDPISEHNRLYWYRQTLGQGPEFLTYFQNEAQLEKSRLLSDRFSAERPKGSFSTLEIQRTEQGDSAMYLCASSSPGAVTYEQYFGPGTRLTVT.

DNA of the CDR3: TGTGCCAGCAGAACAGGGGTTAGTGATCAGCCCCAGCATTTT. It yields the protein CASRTGVSDQPQHF. The rearrangement joins TRBV6-5 to TRBJ1-5; TRBD1 agrees at 7 bases. The CDR3 consists of 14 residues. CDR1 and CDR2 (germline): MNHEY, SVGAGI. J lost 5 bases, V lost 6 bases, and 7 bases had no gene match.

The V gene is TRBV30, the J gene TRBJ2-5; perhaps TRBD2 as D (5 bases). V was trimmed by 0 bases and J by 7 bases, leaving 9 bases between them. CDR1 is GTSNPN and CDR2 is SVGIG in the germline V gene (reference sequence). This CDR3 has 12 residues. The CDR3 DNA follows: TGTGCCTGGAGTGTTGCGGGTGGGACCCAGTACTTC. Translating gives CAWSVAGGTQYF.

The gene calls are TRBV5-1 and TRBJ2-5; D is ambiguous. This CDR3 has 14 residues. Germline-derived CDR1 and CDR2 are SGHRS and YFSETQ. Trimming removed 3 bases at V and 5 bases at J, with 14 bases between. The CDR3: CASSSDSPRETQYF. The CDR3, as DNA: TGCGCCAGCAGCTCCGACTCCCCGAGGGAGACCCAGTACTTC.

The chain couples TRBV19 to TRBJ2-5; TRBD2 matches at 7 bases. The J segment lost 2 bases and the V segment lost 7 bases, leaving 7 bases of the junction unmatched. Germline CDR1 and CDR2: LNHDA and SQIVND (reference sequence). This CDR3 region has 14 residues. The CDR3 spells CASKGISGQETQYF. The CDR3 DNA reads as TGTGCCAGTAAGGGTATTAGCGGGCAAGAGACCCAGTACTTC.

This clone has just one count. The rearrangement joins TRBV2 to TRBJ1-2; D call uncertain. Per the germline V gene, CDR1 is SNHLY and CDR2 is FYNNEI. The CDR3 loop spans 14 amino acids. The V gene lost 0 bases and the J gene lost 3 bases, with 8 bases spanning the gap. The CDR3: CASSEAGSHYGYTF. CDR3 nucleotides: TGTGCCAGCAGTGAAGCGGGCAGCCACTATGGCTACACCTTC.

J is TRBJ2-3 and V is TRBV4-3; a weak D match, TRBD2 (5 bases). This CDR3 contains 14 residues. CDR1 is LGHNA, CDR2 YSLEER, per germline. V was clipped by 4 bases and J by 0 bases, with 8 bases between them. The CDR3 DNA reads TGCGCCAGCAGCCCCCGGACTAGCACAGATACGCAGTATTTT. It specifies CASSPRTSTDTQYF.

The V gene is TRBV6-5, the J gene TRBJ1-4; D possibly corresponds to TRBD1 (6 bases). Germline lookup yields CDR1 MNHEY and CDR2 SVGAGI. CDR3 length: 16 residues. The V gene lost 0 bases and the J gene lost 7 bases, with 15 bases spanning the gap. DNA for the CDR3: TGTGCCAGCAGTTACTCGGTTAACAGGGATGGTGAAAAACTGTTTTTT. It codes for CASSYSVNRDGEKLFF.

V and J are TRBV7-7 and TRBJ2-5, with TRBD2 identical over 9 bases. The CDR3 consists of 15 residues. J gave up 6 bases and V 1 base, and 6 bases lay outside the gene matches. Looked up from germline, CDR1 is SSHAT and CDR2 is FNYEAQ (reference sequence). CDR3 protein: CASSLGSGGYQTQYF. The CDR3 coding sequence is TGTGCCAGCAGCTTAGGGAGCGGGGGGTATCAGACCCAGTACTTC.

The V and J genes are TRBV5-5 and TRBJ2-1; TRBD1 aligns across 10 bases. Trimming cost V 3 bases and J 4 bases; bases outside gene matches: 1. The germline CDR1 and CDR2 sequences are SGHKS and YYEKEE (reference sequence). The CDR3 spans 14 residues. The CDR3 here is CASSWGQGYNEQFF. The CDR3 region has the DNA TGTGCCAGCAGCTGGGGACAGGGGTACAATGAGCAGTTCTTC.

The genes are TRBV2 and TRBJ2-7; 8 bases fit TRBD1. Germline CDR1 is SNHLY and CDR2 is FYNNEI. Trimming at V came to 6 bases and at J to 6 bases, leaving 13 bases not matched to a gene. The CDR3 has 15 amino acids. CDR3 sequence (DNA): TGTGCCAGCAGGGAGCGGTGGCAGGGGGCGGTCGAGCAGTACTTC. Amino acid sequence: CASRERWQGAVEQYF.

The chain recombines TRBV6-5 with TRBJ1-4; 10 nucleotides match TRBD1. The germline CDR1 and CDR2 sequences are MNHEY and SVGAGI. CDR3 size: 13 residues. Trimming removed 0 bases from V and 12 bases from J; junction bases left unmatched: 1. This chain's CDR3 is CASSYSGTGELFF. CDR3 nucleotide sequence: TGTGCCAGCAGTTACTCCGGGACAGGGGAACTGTTTTTT.

For the CDR3, the DNA is TGTGCCAGCAGCCAAGCCCTCTCTGGGGCCAACGTCCTGACTTTC. Its protein product is CASSQALSGANVLTF. This rearrangement joins TRBV4-2 to TRBJ2-6; D unclear. Trimming removed 1 base from V and 0 bases from J, with 4 bases in between. CDR3 length equals 15 residues. Germline CDR1 reads LGHNA; CDR2 reads YNFKEQ.

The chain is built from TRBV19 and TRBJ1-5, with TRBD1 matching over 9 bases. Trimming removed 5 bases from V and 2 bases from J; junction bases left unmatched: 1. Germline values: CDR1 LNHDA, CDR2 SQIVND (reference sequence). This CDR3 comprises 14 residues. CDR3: CASSRQGGNQPQHF. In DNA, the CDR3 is TGTGCCAGTAGTCGACAGGGGGGCAATCAGCCCCAGCATTTT.

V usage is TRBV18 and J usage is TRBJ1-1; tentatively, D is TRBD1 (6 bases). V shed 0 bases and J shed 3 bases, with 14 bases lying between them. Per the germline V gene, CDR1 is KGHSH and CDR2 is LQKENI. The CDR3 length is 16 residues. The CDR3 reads CASSPPLLSGDTEAFF. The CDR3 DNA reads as TGTGCCAGCTCACCACCGTTATTATCAGGGGACACTGAAGCTTTCTTT.

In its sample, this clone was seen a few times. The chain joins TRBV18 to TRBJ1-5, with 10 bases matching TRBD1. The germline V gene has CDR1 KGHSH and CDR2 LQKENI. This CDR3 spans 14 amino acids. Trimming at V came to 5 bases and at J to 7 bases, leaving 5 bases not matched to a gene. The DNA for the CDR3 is TGTGCCAGCTCAAGACAGGGGGCCGGCCAGCCCCAGCATTTT. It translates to CASSRQGAGQPQHF.

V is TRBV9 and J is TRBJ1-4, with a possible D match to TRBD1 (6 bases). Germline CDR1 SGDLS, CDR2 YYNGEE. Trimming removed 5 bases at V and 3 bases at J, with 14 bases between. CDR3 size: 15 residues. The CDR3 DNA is TGTGCCAGCAGGGTGGGGACAACCTCTAATGAAAAACTGTTTTTT. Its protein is CASRVGTTSNEKLFF.

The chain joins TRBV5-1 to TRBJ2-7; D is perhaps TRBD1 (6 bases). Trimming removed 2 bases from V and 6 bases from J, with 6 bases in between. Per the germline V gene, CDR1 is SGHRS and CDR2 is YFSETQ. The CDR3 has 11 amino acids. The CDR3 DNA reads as TGCGCCAGCAGCTTAGGGGGCGAGCAGTACTTC. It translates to CASSLGGEQYF.